This TCR beta chain was captured by sequencing in a study of blood T cell repertoires in COVID-19. This clone was seen a few times. Assay used: immunoSEQ multiplex PCR; TCRdb lists only in-frame clones, some missing. In the table there are roughly 200,000 clones, 88% of which are singletons. CDR3 size: 13 residues. CDR1 and CDR2 (germline): SGHTA, FQGNSA. Trimming cost V 10 bases and J 10 bases; bases outside gene matches: 9. The chain uses TRBV7-2 and TRBJ1-6, with 8 bases aligning to TRBD1. The sequence was obtained from a man aged 18 to 30 with active or convalescent COVID-19. The sample consisted of peripheral blood. CDR3 protein: CATRQGQGSPLHF. DNA for the CDR3: TGTGCCACCCGACAGGGGCAGGGCTCACCCCTCCACTTT.